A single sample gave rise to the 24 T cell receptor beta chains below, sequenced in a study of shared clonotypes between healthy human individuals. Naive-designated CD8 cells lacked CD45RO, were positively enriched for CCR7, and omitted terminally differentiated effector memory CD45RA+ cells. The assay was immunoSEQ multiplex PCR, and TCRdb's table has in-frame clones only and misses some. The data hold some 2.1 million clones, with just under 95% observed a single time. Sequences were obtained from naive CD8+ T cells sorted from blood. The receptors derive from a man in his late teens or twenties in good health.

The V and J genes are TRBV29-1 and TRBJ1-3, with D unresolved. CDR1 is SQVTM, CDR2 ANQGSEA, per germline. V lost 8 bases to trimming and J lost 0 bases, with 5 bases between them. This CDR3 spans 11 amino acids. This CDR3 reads CSMNSGNTIYF. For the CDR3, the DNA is TGCAGCATGAACTCTGGAAACACCATATATTTT.

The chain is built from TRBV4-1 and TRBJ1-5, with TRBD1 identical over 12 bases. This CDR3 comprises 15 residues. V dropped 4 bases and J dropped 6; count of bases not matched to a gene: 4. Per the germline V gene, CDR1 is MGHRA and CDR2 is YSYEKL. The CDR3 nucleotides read TGCGCCAGCAGCCCGGGACAGGGGGCAACTCAGCCCCAGCATTTT. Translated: CASSPGQGATQPQHF.

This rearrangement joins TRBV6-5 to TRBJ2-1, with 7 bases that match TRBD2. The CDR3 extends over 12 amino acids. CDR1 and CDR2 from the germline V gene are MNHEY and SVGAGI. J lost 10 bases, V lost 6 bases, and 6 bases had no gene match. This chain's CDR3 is CASSLRGVEQFF. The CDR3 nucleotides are TGTGCCAGCAGCCTCCGGGGGGTAGAGCAGTTCTTC.

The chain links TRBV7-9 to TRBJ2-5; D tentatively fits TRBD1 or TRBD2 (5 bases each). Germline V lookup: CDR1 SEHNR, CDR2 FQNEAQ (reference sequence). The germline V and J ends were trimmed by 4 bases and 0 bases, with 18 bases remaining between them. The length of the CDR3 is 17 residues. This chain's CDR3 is CASSSSFEGPNQETQYF. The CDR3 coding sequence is TGTGCCAGCAGCTCCTCTTTTGAGGGACCGAACCAAGAGACCCAGTACTTC.

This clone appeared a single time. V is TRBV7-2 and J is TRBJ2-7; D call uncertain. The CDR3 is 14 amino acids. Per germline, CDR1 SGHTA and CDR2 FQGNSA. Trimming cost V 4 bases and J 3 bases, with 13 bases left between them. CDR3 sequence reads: CASSSPARSYEQYF. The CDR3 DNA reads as TGTGCCAGCAGCTCCCCGGCTCGAAGCTACGAGCAGTACTTC.

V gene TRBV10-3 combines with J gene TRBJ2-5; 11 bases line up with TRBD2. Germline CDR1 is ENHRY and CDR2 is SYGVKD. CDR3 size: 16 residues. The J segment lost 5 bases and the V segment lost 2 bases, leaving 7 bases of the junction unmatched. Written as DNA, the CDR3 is TGTGCCATCAGTGAGCTCACACTAGCGGGAGAGGAGACCCAGTACTTC. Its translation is CAISELTLAGEETQYF.

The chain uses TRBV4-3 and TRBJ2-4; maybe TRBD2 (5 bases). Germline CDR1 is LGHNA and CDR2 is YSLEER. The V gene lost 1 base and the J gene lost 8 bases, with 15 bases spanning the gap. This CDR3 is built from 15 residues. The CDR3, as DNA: TGCGCCAGCAGCCAAGCTAAAACGGACTGGGACATTCAGTACTTC. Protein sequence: CASSQAKTDWDIQYF.

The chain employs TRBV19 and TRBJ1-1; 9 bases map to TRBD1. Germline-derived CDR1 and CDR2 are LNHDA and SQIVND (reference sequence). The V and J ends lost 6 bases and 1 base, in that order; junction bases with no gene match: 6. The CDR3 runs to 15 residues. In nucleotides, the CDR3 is TGTGCCAGTAGCCTGGGACAGGGACCGAACACTGAAGCTTTCTTT. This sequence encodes CASSLGQGPNTEAFF.

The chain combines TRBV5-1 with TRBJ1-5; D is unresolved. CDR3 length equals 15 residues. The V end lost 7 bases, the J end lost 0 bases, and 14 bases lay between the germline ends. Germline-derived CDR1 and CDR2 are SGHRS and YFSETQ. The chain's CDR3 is CASLPEYRSNQPQHF. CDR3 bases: TGCGCCAGCCTCCCCGAATATCGTAGCAATCAGCCCCAGCATTTT.

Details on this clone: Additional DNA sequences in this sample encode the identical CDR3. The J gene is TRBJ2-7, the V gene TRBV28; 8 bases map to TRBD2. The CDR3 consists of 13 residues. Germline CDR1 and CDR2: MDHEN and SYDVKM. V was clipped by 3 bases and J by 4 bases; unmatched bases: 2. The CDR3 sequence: CASSFSGGYEQYF. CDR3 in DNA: TGTGCCAGCAGTTTCAGCGGGGGTTACGAGCAGTACTTC.

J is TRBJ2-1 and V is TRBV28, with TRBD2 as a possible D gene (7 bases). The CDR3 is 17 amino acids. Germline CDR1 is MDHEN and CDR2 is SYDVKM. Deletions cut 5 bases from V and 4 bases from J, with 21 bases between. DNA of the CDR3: TGTGCCAGCAGTCCGGACCATATAGAGGGGGGGTACAATGAGCAGTTCTTC. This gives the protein CASSPDHIEGGYNEQFF.

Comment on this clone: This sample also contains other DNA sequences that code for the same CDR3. CDR3: CASSLGNEQFF. The CDR3 DNA is TGTGCCAGCAGTTTGGGGAATGAGCAGTTCTTC. The V gene is TRBV6-5, the J gene TRBJ2-1; D not certain. This CDR3 has 11 residues. Germline V lookup: CDR1 MNHEY, CDR2 SVGAGI. Between the trimmed V and J ends, which lost 4 bases and 7 bases, there was a span of 5 bases.

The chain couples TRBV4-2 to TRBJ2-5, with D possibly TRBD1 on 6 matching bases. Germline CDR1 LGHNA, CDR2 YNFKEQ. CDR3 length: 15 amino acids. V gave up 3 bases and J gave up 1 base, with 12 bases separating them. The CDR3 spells CASSHETGSQETQYF. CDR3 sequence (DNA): TGTGCCAGCAGCCATGAAACAGGGTCCCAAGAGACCCAGTACTTC.

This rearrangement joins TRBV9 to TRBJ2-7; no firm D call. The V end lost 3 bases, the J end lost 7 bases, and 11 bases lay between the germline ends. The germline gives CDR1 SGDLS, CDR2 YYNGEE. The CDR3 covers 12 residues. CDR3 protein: CASSGLEAEQYF. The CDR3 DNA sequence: TGTGCCAGCAGCGGACTGGAAGCGGAGCAGTACTTC.

The CDR3 nucleotides read TGTGCCAGCAGCCCCCCGGAGCTAGCCAAAAACATTCAGTACTTC. Its translation is CASSPPELAKNIQYF. The rearrangement uses TRBV11-2 and TRBJ2-4; D remains unclear. V dropped 5 bases and J dropped 0 bases, with 11 bases sitting between them. The CDR3 sequence is 15 residues long. CDR1 and CDR2 from the germline V gene are SGHAT and FQNNGV.

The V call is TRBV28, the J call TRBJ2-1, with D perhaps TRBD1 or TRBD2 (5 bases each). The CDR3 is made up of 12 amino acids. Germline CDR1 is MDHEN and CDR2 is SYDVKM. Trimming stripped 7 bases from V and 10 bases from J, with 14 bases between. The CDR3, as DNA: TGTGCCAGCATCGAGGAGAGGGGAGAGCAGTTCTTC. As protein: CASIEERGEQFF.

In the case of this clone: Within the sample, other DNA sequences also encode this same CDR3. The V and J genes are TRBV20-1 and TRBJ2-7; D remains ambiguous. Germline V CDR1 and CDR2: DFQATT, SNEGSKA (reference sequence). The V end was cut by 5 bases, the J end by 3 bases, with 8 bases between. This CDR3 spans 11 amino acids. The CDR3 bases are TGCAGTGCTCGGGCGGTCTACGAGCAGTACTTC. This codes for CSARAVYEQYF.

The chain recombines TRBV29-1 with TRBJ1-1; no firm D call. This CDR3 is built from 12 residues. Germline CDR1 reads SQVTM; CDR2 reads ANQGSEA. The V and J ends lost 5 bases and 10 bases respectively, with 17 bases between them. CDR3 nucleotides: TGCAGCGTTTTTTCCCCGACGGAAGGAGCTTTCTTT. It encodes CSVFSPTEGAFF.

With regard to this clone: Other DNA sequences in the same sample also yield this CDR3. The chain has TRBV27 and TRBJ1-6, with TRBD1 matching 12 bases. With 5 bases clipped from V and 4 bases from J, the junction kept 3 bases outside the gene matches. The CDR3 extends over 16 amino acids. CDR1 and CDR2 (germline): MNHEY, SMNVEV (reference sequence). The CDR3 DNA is TGTGCCAGCAGTCCGGGACAGGGGGCGTATAATTCACCCCTCCACTTT. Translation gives CASSPGQGAYNSPLHF.

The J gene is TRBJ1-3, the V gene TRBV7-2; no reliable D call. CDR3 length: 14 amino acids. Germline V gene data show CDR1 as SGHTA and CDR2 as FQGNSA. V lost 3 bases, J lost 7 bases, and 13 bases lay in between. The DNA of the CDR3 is TGTGCCAGCAGCTTCGGTGGTCGTAGTAACACCATATATTTT. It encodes CASSFGGRSNTIYF.

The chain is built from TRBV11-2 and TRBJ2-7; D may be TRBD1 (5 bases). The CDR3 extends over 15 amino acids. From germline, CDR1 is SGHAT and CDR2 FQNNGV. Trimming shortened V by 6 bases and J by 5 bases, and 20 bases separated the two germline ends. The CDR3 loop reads CASSPTGSLTDEQYF. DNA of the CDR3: TGTGCCAGCAGTCCGACGGGCTCCTTGACAGACGAGCAGTACTTC.

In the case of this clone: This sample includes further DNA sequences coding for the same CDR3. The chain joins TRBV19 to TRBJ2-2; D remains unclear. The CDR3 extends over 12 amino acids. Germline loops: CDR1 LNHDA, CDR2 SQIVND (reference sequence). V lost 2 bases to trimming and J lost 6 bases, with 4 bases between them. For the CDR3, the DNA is TGTGCCAGTAGTATAAGTCCCGGGGAGCTGTTTTTT. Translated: CASSISPGELFF.

CDR3 nucleotides: TGTGCCAGCAGCGACGGGGGCACAGATACGCAGTATTTT. The encoded protein is CASSDGGTDTQYF. The rearrangement joins TRBV9 to TRBJ2-3; D may be TRBD2 (5 bases). CDR1 and CDR2 (germline): SGDLS, YYNGEE. The V end was cut by 3 bases, the J end by 1 base, with 6 bases between. The CDR3 runs 13 residues.

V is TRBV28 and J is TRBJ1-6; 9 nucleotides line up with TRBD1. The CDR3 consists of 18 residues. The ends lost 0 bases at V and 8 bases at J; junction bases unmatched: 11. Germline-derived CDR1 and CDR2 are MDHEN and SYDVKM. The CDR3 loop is CASSLWGQGLIGDSPLHF. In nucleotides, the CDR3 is TGTGCCAGCAGTTTATGGGGACAGGGTCTAATAGGTGATTCACCCCTCCACTTT. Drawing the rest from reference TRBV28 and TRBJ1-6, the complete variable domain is DVKVTQSSRYLVKRTGEKVFLECVQDMDHENMFWYRQDPGLGLRLIYFSYDVKMKEKGDIPEGYSVSREKKERFSLILESASTNQTSMYLCASSLWGQGLIGDSPLHFGNGTRLTVT.